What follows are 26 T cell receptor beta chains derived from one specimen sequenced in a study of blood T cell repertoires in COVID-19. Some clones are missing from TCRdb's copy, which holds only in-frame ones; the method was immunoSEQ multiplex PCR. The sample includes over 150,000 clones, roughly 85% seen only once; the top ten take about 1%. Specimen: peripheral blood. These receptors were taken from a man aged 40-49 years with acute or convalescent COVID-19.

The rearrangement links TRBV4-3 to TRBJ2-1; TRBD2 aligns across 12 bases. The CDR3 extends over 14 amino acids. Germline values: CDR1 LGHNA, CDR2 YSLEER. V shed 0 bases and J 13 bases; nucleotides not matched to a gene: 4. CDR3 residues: CASSQDQTSGGQFF. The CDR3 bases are TGCGCCAGCAGCCAAGATCAGACTAGCGGGGGACAGTTCTTC.

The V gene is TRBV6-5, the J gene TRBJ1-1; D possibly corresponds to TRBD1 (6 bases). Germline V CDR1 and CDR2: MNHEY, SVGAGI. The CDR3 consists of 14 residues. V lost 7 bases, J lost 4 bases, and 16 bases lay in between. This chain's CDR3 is CASIPGQLSTEAFF. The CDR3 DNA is TGTGCCAGCATCCCCGGACAGCTCAGCACTGAAGCTTTCTTT.

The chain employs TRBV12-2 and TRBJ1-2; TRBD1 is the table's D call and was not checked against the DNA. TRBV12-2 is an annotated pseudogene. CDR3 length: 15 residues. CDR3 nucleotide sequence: TGTGCAAGTCGCTACGGACAGAAGCCTAACTATGGCTACACCTTC. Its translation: CASRYGQKPNYGYTF.

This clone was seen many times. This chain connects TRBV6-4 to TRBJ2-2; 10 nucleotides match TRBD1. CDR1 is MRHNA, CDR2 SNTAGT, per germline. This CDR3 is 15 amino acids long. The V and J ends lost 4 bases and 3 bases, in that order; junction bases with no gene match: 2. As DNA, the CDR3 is TGTGCCAGCAGTGCCGGGACAGGGGACACCGGGGAGCTGTTTTTT. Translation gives CASSAGTGDTGELFF.

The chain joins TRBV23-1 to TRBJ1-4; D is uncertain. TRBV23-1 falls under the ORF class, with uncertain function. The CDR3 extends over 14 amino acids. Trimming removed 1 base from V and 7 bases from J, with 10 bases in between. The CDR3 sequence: CASSQWRGFEKLFF. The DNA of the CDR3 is TGCGCCAGCAGTCAATGGAGAGGGTTTGAAAAACTGTTTTTT.

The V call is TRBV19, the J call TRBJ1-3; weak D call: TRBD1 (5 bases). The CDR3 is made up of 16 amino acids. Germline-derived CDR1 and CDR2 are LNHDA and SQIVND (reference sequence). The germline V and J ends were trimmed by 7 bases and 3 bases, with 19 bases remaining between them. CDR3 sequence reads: CASTNAPAGRGNTIYF. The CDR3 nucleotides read TGTGCCAGTACCAACGCCCCCGCAGGGCGTGGAAACACCATATATTTT.

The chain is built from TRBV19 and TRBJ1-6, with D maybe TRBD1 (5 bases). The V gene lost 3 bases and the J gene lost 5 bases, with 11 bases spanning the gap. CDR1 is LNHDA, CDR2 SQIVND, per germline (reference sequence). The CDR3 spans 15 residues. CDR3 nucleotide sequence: TGTGCCAGTAGTATTTCAGGGTCAGATAATTCACCCCTCCACTTT. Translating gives CASSISGSDNSPLHF.

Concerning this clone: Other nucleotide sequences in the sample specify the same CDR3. CDR3 residues: CASSPDRDQPQHF. Written as DNA, the CDR3 is TGTGCCAGCAGCCCAGACAGGGACCAGCCCCAGCATTTT. V usage is TRBV11-1 and J usage is TRBJ1-5; TRBD1 matches at 7 bases. The CDR3 spans 13 residues. J was trimmed by 7 bases and V by 5 bases; bases with no gene match: 5. CDR1 is SGHAT and CDR2 is FQDESV in the germline V gene (reference sequence).

In nucleotides, the CDR3 is TGTGCCAGCAGCACAGCCCCTGGATACGAAGCTTTCTTT. Its protein is CASSTAPGYEAFF. The rearrangement links TRBV11-2 to TRBJ1-1; no firm D call. CDR3 length: 13 residues. V was pared by 5 bases and J by 8 bases, with 15 bases between. Germline loops: CDR1 SGHAT, CDR2 FQNNGV. Supplemented by reference TRBV11-2 and TRBJ1-1, the full variable domain reads EAGVAQSPRYKIIEKRQSVAFWCNPISGHATLYWYQQILGQGPKLLIQFQNNGVVDDSQLPKDRFSAERLKGVDSTLKIQPAKLEDSAVYLCASSTAPGYEAFFGQGTRLTVV.

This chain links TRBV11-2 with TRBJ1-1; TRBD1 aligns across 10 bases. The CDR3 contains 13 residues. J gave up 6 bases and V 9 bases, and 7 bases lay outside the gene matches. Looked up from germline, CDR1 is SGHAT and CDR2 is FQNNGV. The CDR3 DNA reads TGTGCCAGTGGGGGGGACAGGGGCGCTGAAGCTTTCTTT. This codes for CASGGDRGAEAFF.

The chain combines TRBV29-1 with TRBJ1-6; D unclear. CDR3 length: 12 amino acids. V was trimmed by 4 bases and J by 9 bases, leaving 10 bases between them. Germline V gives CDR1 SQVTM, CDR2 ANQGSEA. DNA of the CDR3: TGCAGCGTTGCTCAGGATGGTTCACCCCTCCACTTT. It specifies CSVAQDGSPLHF.

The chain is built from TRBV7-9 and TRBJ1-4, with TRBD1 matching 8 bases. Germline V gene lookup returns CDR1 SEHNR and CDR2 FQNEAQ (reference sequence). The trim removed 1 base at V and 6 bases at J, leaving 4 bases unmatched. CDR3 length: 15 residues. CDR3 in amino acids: CASSLGTGSDEKLFF. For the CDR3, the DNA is TGTGCCAGCAGCTTAGGGACAGGGTCGGATGAAAAACTGTTTTTT.

The CDR3 spells CSVEDGRGYEQYF. In DNA, the CDR3 is TGCAGCGTTGAAGATGGCAGGGGTTACGAGCAGTACTTC. This chain links TRBV29-1 with TRBJ2-7; possibly TRBD1 for D (6 bases). The CDR3 spans 13 residues. Germline loops: CDR1 SQVTM, CDR2 ANQGSEA. Trimming stripped 0 bases from V and 4 bases from J, with 10 bases between.

DNA for the CDR3: TGTGCCATCAGTGAGAAGGGGGCGCCTAATCAGCCCCAGCATTTT. It translates to CAISEKGAPNQPQHF. The chain has TRBV10-3 and TRBJ1-5; TRBD1 matches at 7 bases. The germline CDR1 and CDR2 sequences are ENHRY and SYGVKD. CDR3 length equals 15 residues. J gave up 4 bases and V 2 bases, and 5 bases lay outside the gene matches.

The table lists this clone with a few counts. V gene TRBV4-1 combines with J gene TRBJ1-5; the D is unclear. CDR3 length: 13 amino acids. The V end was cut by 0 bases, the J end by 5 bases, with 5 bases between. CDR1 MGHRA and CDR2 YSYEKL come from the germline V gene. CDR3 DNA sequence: TGCGCCAGCAGCCAAGATTCGGATCAGCCCCAGCATTTT. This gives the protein CASSQDSDQPQHF.

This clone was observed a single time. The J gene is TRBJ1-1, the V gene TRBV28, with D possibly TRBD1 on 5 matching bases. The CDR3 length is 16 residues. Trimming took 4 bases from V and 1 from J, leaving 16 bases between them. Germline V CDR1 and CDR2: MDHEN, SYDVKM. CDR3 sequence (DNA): TGTGCCAGCAGTTCCCCGGGGGGATTTGGGAACACTGAAGCTTTCTTT. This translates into CASSSPGGFGNTEAFF.

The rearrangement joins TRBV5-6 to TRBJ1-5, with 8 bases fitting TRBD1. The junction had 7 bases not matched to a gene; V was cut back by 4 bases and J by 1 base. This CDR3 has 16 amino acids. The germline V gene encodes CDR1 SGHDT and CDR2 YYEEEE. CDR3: CASSLRQGPSNQPQHF. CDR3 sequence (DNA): TGTGCCAGCAGCCTAAGACAGGGGCCAAGCAATCAGCCCCAGCATTTT.

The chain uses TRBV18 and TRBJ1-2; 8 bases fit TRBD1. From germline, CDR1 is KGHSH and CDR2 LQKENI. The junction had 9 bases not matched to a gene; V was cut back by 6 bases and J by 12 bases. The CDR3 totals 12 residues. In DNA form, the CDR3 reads TGTGCCAGCTCCCCCCGGACAGGGAAGGACACCTTC. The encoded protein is CASSPRTGKDTF.

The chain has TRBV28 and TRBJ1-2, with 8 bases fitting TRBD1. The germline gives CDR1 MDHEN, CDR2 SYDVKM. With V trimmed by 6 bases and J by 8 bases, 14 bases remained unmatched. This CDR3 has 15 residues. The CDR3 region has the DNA TGTGCCAGCAGCTTCCCCGCGGGACAGGCACCCGGCTACACCTTC. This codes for CASSFPAGQAPGYTF.

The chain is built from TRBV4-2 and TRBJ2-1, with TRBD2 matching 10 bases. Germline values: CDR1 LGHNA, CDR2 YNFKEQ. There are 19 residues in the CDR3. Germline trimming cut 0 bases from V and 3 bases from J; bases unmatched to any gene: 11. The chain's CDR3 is CASSQEPRLLAGVYNEQFF. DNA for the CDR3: TGTGCCAGCAGCCAAGAGCCCCGACTTCTAGCGGGGGTCTACAATGAGCAGTTCTTC.

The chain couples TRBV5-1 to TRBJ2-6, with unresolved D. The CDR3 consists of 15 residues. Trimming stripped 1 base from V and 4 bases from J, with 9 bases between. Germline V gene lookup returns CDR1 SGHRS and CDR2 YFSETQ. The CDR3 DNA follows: TGCGCCAGCAGCTTGAAGCCCCTCGGGGCCAACGTCCTGACTTTC. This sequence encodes CASSLKPLGANVLTF.

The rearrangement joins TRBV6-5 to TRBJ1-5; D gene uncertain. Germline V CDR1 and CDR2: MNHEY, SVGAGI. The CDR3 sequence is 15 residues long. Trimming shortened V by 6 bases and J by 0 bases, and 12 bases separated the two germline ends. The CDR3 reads CASSTKTGSNQPQHF. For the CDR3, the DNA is TGTGCCAGCAGCACCAAGACGGGTAGCAATCAGCCCCAGCATTTT.

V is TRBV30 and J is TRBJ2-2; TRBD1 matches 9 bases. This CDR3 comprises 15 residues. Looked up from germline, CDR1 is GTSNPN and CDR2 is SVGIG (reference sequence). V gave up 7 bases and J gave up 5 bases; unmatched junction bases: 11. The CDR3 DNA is TGTGCCTTTTCTCCCGGGACAGGGTGGACCGGGGAGCTGTTTTTT. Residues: CAFSPGTGWTGELFF.

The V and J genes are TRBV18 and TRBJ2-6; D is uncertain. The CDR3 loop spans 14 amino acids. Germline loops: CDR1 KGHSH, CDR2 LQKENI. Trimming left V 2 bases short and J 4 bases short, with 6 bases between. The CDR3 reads CASSPTSGANVLTF. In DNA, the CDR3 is TGTGCCAGCTCACCAACTTCCGGGGCCAACGTCCTGACTTTC.

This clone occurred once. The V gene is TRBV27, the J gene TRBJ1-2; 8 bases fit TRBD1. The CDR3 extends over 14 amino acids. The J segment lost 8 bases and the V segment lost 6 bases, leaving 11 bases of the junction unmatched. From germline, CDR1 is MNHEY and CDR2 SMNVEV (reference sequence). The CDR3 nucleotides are TGTGCCAGCAGCTTTGGACAGGGATATCGGGGCTACACCTTC. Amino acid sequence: CASSFGQGYRGYTF.

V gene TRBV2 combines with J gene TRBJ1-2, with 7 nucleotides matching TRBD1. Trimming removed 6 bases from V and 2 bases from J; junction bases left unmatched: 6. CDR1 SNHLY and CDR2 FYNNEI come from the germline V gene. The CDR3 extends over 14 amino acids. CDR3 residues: CASRFRGENYGYTF. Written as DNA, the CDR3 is TGTGCCAGCAGATTCAGGGGGGAAAACTATGGCTACACCTTC.